One and the same sample provided the 29 T cell receptor beta chains below, sequenced in a study of blood T cells in healthy people across ages. PCR was performed a second time for 7 to 11 cycles using a sample-barcoded 5' primer and a J-beta primer mix. TCRdb re-analysed the 5' RACE reads in MiXCR, keeping a single row per CDR3 protein. The repertoire holds 980,000 or so distinct CDR3 sequences, with about 48% as singletons. What was sequenced was blood. The receptors were sampled from a man aged 25 to 40 in good health.

This clonotype has just one count. The chain combines TRBV5-6 with TRBJ1-4; tentative D call: TRBD1 (5 bases). V was pared by 7 bases and J by 8 bases, with 18 bases between. The CDR3 is 14 amino acids. Germline loops: CDR1 SGHDT, CDR2 YYEEEE. CDR3 amino acids: CASARARKGEKLFF. CDR3 DNA sequence: TGTGCCAGCGCTCGTGCCAGGAAGGGGGAAAAACTGTTTTTT.

The V gene is TRBV4-1, the J gene TRBJ1-2; a weak D match, TRBD1 (5 bases). The CDR3 is made up of 13 amino acids. V lost 4 bases and J 4 bases, leaving 10 bases between the germline ends. The germline V gene has CDR1 MGHRA and CDR2 YSYEKL. CDR3 nucleotides: TGCGCCAGCAGCCCTGCAGGGAGCTATGGCTACACCTTC. It encodes CASSPAGSYGYTF.

The genes are TRBV25-1 and TRBJ1-5, with no clear D. V shed 1 base and J shed 4 bases, with 5 bases lying between them. CDR3 length equals 13 residues. Per germline, CDR1 MGHDK and CDR2 SYGVNS. CDR3 residues: CASSESLNQPQHF. For the CDR3, the DNA is TGTGCCAGCAGTGAATCCCTTAATCAGCCCCAGCATTTT.

The chain links TRBV5-1 to TRBJ2-2; 9 nucleotides agree with TRBD1. The germline CDR1 and CDR2 sequences are SGHRS and YFSETQ. J was trimmed by 0 bases and V by 3 bases; bases with no gene match: 6. The CDR3 extends over 17 amino acids. For the CDR3, the DNA is TGCGCCAGCAGCTCGAACCGGGACAGGGCGAACACCGGGGAGCTGTTTTTT. Its translation is CASSSNRDRANTGELFF.

The gene calls are TRBV2 and TRBJ2-7; 10 bases match TRBD2. CDR3 length: 14 amino acids. Trimming at V came to 7 bases and at J to 1 base, leaving 4 bases not matched to a gene. Germline V lookup: CDR1 SNHLY, CDR2 FYNNEI. The CDR3 protein is CASITSGASYEQYF. CDR3 sequence (DNA): TGTGCCAGCATTACTAGCGGGGCTTCCTACGAGCAGTACTTC.

The V and J genes are TRBV30 and TRBJ1-1; D is unclear. Germline V gene lookup returns CDR1 GTSNPN and CDR2 SVGIG (reference sequence). The germline V and J ends were trimmed by 4 bases and 8 bases, with 14 bases remaining between them. CDR3 length: 12 amino acids. CDR3 in amino acids: CAWTRLSAEAFF. As DNA, the CDR3 is TGTGCCTGGACCAGACTTAGCGCCGAAGCTTTCTTT. Full variable domain (rest looked up from reference TRBV30 and TRBJ1-1): SQTIHQWPATLVQPVGSPLSLECTVEGTSNPNLYWYRQAAGRGLQLLFYSVGIGQISSEVPQNLSASRPQDRQFILSSKKLLLSDSGFYLCAWTRLSAEAFFGQGTRLTVV.

The chain combines TRBV2 with TRBJ2-3, with D hard to call. With 1 base removed from V and 7 bases from J, the gap between germline ends came to 6 bases. CDR1 and CDR2 from the germline V gene are SNHLY and FYNNEI. The CDR3 runs to 12 residues. Here the CDR3 reads CASSEGRYTQYF. The CDR3 DNA sequence: TGTGCCAGCAGTGAAGGGCGCTATACGCAGTATTTT.

Note on this clonotype: Germline and junction disagree at one end, which may indicate a read error. The chain uses TRBV6-2 or TRBV6-3 and TRBJ1-1; weak D call: TRBD1 (5 bases). The V gene's germline CDR1 is MNHEY and CDR2 SVGEGT. The CDR3 loop spans 14 amino acids. CDR3 region: CASSRGEENTEAFF. The CDR3 DNA is TGTGCCAGCAGTAGGGGAGAAGAGAACACCGAAGCTTTCTTT.

This chain uses TRBV6-6 with TRBJ2-1, with D hard to call. V was clipped by 2 bases and J by 5 bases, with 4 bases between them. Germline CDR1 is MNHNY and CDR2 is SVGAGI (reference sequence). The CDR3 length is 12 residues. The CDR3 loop is CASSYAHNEQFF. In DNA, the CDR3 is TGTGCCAGCAGTTACGCCCACAATGAGCAGTTCTTC.

This clonotype has a handful of counts. The rearrangement links TRBV29-1 to TRBJ2-7; TRBD2 is a possible D gene (7 bases). The better agreement between TRBJ2-5 and the DNA end casts doubt on the J call. Germline lookup yields CDR1 SQVTM and CDR2 ANQGSEA. CDR3 length: 16 amino acids. The DNA of the CDR3 is TGCAGCGTCCAAGGGGGGGGCCAACTTCCTCAAGAGACCCAGTACTTC. It encodes CSVQGGGQLPQETQYF.

The rearrangement joins TRBV5-1 to TRBJ2-1; 10 bases are shared with TRBD2. V was pared by 0 bases and J by 4 bases, with 4 bases of the junction left unmatched. This CDR3 is 16 amino acids long. Germline CDR1 reads SGHRS; CDR2 reads YFSETQ. In DNA, the CDR3 is TGCGCCAGCAGCTTGGGGTCTAGCGGGGGTTACAATGAGCAGTTCTTC. Encoded protein: CASSLGSSGGYNEQFF.

J is TRBJ2-4 and V is TRBV4-1, with D possibly matching TRBD2 (5 bases). V dropped 4 bases and J dropped 7 bases, with 17 bases sitting between them. Germline CDR1 reads MGHRA; CDR2 reads YSYEKL. The CDR3 has 15 residues. This chain's CDR3 is CASSPHGVGINIQYF. The CDR3 DNA reads TGCGCCAGCAGCCCCCACGGGGTTGGTATTAACATTCAGTACTTC.

The V call is TRBV7-3, the J call TRBJ2-3; D not certain. V shed 0 bases and J shed 5 bases, with 6 bases lying between them. CDR3 length equals 13 residues. CDR1 and CDR2 (germline): SGHTA, FQGTGA. The CDR3 protein is CASSLTGLDTQYF. Here the CDR3 DNA reads TGTGCCAGCAGCTTAACAGGGTTAGATACGCAGTATTTT. Full variable domain (remainder filled in from reference TRBV7-3 and TRBJ2-3): GAGVSQTPSNKVTEKGKYVELRCDPISGHTALYWYRQSLGQGPEFLIYFQGTGAADDSGLPNDRFFAVRPEGSVSTLKIQRTERGDSAVYLCASSLTGLDTQYFGPGTRLTVL.

The chain is built from TRBV29-1 and TRBJ1-1; the D is unclear. Germline lookup yields CDR1 SQVTM and CDR2 ANQGSEA. Trimming removed 5 bases at V and 3 bases at J, with 16 bases between. The CDR3 spans 14 residues. The CDR3 coding sequence is TGCAGCGTTATTCGGTCGTGGGAGGACACTGAAGCTTTCTTT. This gives the protein CSVIRSWEDTEAFF.

Of note for this clonotype: The junction departs from the called germline gene at one end, perhaps through a read error. The chain joins TRBV10-2 to TRBJ1-4, with D possibly matching TRBD1 (6 bases). Looked up from germline, CDR1 is WSHSY and CDR2 is SAAADI. The CDR3 sequence is 14 residues long. The CDR3 DNA follows: TGCGCCAGCAGAGGGGGTTCCTCTAAGGAAAAACTGTTTTTT. Translating it yields CASRGGSSKEKLFF.

The gene calls are TRBV29-1 and TRBJ2-1; D gene uncertain. Germline loops: CDR1 SQVTM, CDR2 ANQGSEA. V shed 4 bases and J shed 0 bases, with 19 bases lying between them. The CDR3 consists of 17 residues. Here the CDR3 DNA reads TGCAGCGTTGGAATTCGAAATCGCTACTTCTCCTACAATGAGCAGTTCTTC. Translating gives CSVGIRNRYFSYNEQFF.

The rearrangement links TRBV27 to TRBJ1-1; a weak D match, TRBD1 (6 bases). V was pared by 7 bases and J by 1 base, with 16 bases between. The CDR3 is made up of 15 amino acids. Germline-derived CDR1 and CDR2 are MNHEY and SMNVEV (reference sequence). The DNA of the CDR3 is TGTGCCAGCACCACCCGAGGGGGGCGGAACACTGAAGCTTTCTTT. Amino acids: CASTTRGGRNTEAFF.

The V gene is TRBV7-9, the J gene TRBJ2-1; D ambiguous. Germline-derived CDR1 and CDR2 are SEHNR and FQNEAQ (reference sequence). CDR3 length: 15 residues. Trimming cost V 6 bases and J 0 bases, with 12 bases left between them. As DNA, the CDR3 is TGTGCCAGCAGTCTGGACGCCGTCTCCTACAATGAGCAGTTCTTC. It codes for CASSLDAVSYNEQFF. The full variable domain, completed using reference TRBV7-9 and TRBJ2-1, is DTGVSQNPRHKITKRGQNVTFRCDPISEHNRLYWYRQTLGQGPEFLTYFQNEAQLEKSRLLSDRFSAERPKGSFSTLEIQRTEQGDSAMYLCASSLDAVSYNEQFFGPGTRLTVL.

This clonotype was detected only a few times. One end of the junction fails to match germline, which may point to a read error. The chain recombines TRBV7-3 with TRBJ2-1; D remains unclear. Germline V gives CDR1 SGHTA, CDR2 FQGTGA. The CDR3 consists of 13 residues. CDR3 bases: TGTGCTAGCAGCCCAGCCCCTTCCAATGAGCAGTTCTTC. Translating gives CASSPAPSNEQFF.

The rearrangement joins TRBV4-3 to TRBJ2-3; D possibly corresponds to TRBD2 (5 bases). Looked up from germline, CDR1 is LGHNA and CDR2 is YSLEER. This CDR3 has 13 amino acids. Between the trimmed V and J ends, which lost 3 bases and 7 bases, there was a span of 11 bases. This CDR3 is CASSQEVAYTQYF. As DNA, the CDR3 is TGCGCCAGCAGCCAGGAGGTGGCTTATACGCAGTATTTT.

This clonotype has more than one count but fewer than ten. The chain links TRBV11-2 to TRBJ2-1, with no clear D. With 0 bases removed from V and 7 bases from J, the gap between germline ends came to 22 bases. Germline values: CDR1 SGHAT, CDR2 FQNNGV. The CDR3 spans 18 residues. The CDR3 loop is CASSLDIMADSKRNEQFF. The CDR3 DNA reads TGTGCCAGCAGCTTAGATATAATGGCAGACTCGAAAAGGAATGAGCAGTTCTTC.

The chain joins TRBV6-5 to TRBJ2-5; possibly TRBD1 or TRBD2 for D (5 bases each). CDR3 length equals 12 residues. The V gene's germline CDR1 is MNHEY and CDR2 SVGAGI. The V gene lost 6 bases and the J gene lost 12 bases, with 17 bases spanning the gap. The CDR3 DNA reads as TGTGCCAGCAGACCCGGGACGCGTAGGGAGTACTTC. Amino acid sequence: CASRPGTRREYF.

The chain links TRBV7-8 to TRBJ2-1, with D perhaps being TRBD1 or TRBD2 (5 bases each). This CDR3 has 14 residues. Germline values: CDR1 SGHVS, CDR2 FQNEAQ. V was trimmed by 4 bases and J by 5 bases, leaving 12 bases between them. CDR3 DNA: TGTGCCAGCAGCTCATCCCGGGACCACAATGAGCAGTTCTTC. Amino acid sequence: CASSSSRDHNEQFF.

Concerning this clonotype: One end of the junction does not line up with germline, which may come from a read error. The chain has TRBV27 and TRBJ1-5; 7 bases match TRBD1. The CDR3 sequence is 14 residues long. Germline V gene sequence: CDR1 MNHEY, CDR2 SMNVEV (reference sequence). CDR3 sequence: CAGSWTGDNQPQHF. The DNA for the CDR3 is TGTGCCGGCAGTTGGACAGGCGACAATCAGCCCCAGCATTTT.

The chain is built from TRBV20-1 and TRBJ2-3; 8 positions match TRBD1. Unmatched junction bases numbered 6, after V lost 6 bases and J lost 1 base. From germline, CDR1 is DFQATT and CDR2 SNEGSKA (reference sequence). This CDR3 region has 14 residues. CDR3 nucleotides: TGCAGTGCCACACCGGGACAGGGCACAGATACGCAGTATTTT. Translating gives CSATPGQGTDTQYF.

This clonotype has a handful of counts. The chain is built from TRBV28 and TRBJ1-2; 8 bases are a match to TRBD1. Germline V gene sequence: CDR1 MDHEN, CDR2 SYDVKM. This CDR3 is built from 15 residues. Trimming cost V 4 bases and J 4 bases; bases outside gene matches: 8. CDR3 in amino acids: CASSSSGQGGYGYTF. In nucleotides, the CDR3 is TGTGCCAGCAGTTCCTCCGGACAGGGAGGCTATGGCTACACCTTC.

In this sample, this clonotype turned up a few times. The chain couples TRBV4-1 to TRBJ1-6; a weak D match, TRBD1 (5 bases). The CDR3 consists of 15 residues. With 3 bases removed from V and 2 bases from J, the gap between germline ends came to 8 bases. CDR1 and CDR2 (germline): MGHRA, YSYEKL. DNA of the CDR3: TGCGCCAGCAGCCAGCGGGGCGCCTATAATTCACCCCTCCACTTT. Translation: CASSQRGAYNSPLHF.

The chain combines TRBV9 with TRBJ1-2; D is unresolved. The CDR3 loop spans 14 amino acids. Germline loops: CDR1 SGDLS, CDR2 YYNGEE. Trimming left V 1 base short and J 3 bases short, with 10 bases between. CDR3 sequence (DNA): TGTGCCAGCAGCGTACTGGGAATCGACTATGGCTACACCTTC. Residues: CASSVLGIDYGYTF.

The chain is built from TRBV6-6 and TRBJ1-6; perhaps TRBD1 as D (5 bases). There are 15 residues in the CDR3. With 7 bases removed from V and 10 bases from J, the gap between germline ends came to 20 bases. Germline CDR1 MNHNY, CDR2 SVGAGI (reference sequence). This chain's CDR3 is CASNVMAGYESPLHF. CDR3 nucleotide sequence: TGTGCCAGCAACGTAATGGCAGGGTATGAGTCACCCCTCCACTTT.